Listed below are T cell receptor beta chains from one sample, sequenced in a study of early T cells in non-severe SARS-CoV-2 infection. TCRdb re-called the 5' RACE reads through MiXCR, storing one row per CDR3 protein. The top ten clones hold roughly 1.4% of a sample with around 64,000 distinct CDR3 sequences, 10% to 15% of them seen once. The specimen comprised whole blood, sampled at baseline. The source is an adult who was a healthcare worker with PCR-confirmed SARS-CoV-2 infection or an uninfected control (not recorded which). Each CDR3 is given with its conserved first and last residue. The D gene is left open where the match is weak. Rows give clone size only sometimes, using once, few, many, or a class for an expanded clone.

d_gene,len,v_gene,j_gene,abundance,CDR3aa,CDR3nt
.,14,TRBV27,TRBJ2-3,few,CASSLLGGTDTQYF,TGTGCCAGCAGCCTGCTCGGGGGCACAGATACGCAGTATTTT
.,12,TRBV5-1,TRBJ2-5,many,CASSSDRETQYF,TGCGCCAGCAGCAGCGACAGGGAGACCCAGTACTTC
.,18,TRBV6-2/TRBV6-3,TRBJ1-1,many,CASSYSPSPRKGVAEAFF,TGTGCCAGCAGTTACTCTCCTAGCCCCCGAAAGGGGGTGGCTGAAGCTTTCTTT
.,14,TRBV12-3/TRBV12-4,TRBJ2-1,many,CASSYRDPNNEQFF,TGTGCCAGCAGTTACAGGGACCCTAACAATGAGCAGTTCTTC
.,16,TRBV11-2,TRBJ2-2,.,CASSSTGASNTGELFF,TGTGCCAGCAGCTCCACCGGGGCCTCGAACACCGGGGAGCTGTTTTTT
.,16,TRBV2,TRBJ2-2,many,CASSEDSSGNTGELFF,TGTGCCAGCAGTGAAGATAGTAGCGGGAACACCGGGGAGCTGTTTTTT
.,14,TRBV28,TRBJ2-3,.,CASQGGFSTDTQYF,TGTGCCAGCCAGGGAGGTTTTAGCACAGATACGCAGTATTTT
.,12,TRBV7-9,TRBJ2-7,few,CASSFTSYEQYF,TGTGCCAGCAGCTTTACCTCCTACGAGCAGTACTTC
.,15,TRBV6-5,TRBJ2-1,many,CASSSAGTLYNEQFF,TGTGCCAGCAGTTCGGCCGGGACCCTATACAATGAGCAGTTCTTC
.,12,TRBV19,TRBJ2-7,.,CASSPGGDEQYF,TGTGCCAGTAGTCCGGGCGGGGACGAGCAGTACTTC
.,12,TRBV2,TRBJ2-3,.,CASTGSTDTQYF,TGTGCCAGCACCGGGAGCACAGATACGCAGTATTTT
.,14,TRBV12-3/TRBV12-4,TRBJ1-1,many,CASSSRTVPTEAFF,TGTGCCAGCAGCAGTCGGACAGTACCCACTGAAGCTTTCTTT
TRBD2,15,TRBV5-8,TRBJ2-7,few,CASSLQGGSSYEQYF,TGTGCCAGCAGCTTGCAAGGCGGGAGCTCCTACGAGCAGTACTTC
.,16,TRBV18,TRBJ1-2,few,CASSPVRDGKNYGYTF,TGTGCCAGCTCACCCGTAAGGGACGGCAAAAACTATGGCTACACCTTC
.,13,TRBV28,TRBJ2-1,few,CASSLYREPRQFF,TGTGCCAGCAGTCTATACAGGGAGCCTAGGCAGTTCTTC
TRBD1,16,TRBV4-2,TRBJ2-1,medium-sized,CASSQEGQGAFNEQFF,TGTGCCAGCAGCCAAGAGGGGCAGGGGGCGTTCAATGAGCAGTTCTTC
.,14,TRBV29-1,TRBJ2-7,.,CSVVSRDGAYEQYF,TGCAGCGTCGTGAGCCGGGACGGAGCCTACGAGCAGTACTTC
TRBD1,15,TRBV10-3,TRBJ1-5,.,CAISESQGARQPQHF,TGTGCCATCAGTGAGTCCCAGGGGGCGCGTCAGCCCCAGCATTTT
TRBD2,16,TRBV7-2,TRBJ2-7,medium-sized,CASSPAGLAGAYEQYF,TGTGCCAGCAGCCCCGCCGGGCTAGCGGGAGCCTACGAGCAGTACTTC
.,19,TRBV19,TRBJ1-3,few,CASSPITLRGRRTGNTIYF,TGTGCCAGTAGTCCCATAACCCTCCGGGGACGACGGACTGGAAACACCATATATTTT
.,14,TRBV10-1,TRBJ2-3,few,CASSPGVGPDTQYF,TGCGCCAGCAGTCCGGGGGTAGGGCCAGATACGCAGTATTTT
TRBD2,16,TRBV7-6,TRBJ2-5,few,CASSPSSGRSGETQYF,TGTGCCAGCAGCCCAAGTAGCGGGAGATCAGGCGAGACCCAGTACTTC
.,16,TRBV2,TRBJ2-7,many,CASSGRQPVLYYEQYF,TGTGCCAGCAGTGGCAGGCAGCCAGTACTCTACTACGAGCAGTACTTC
.,15,TRBV15,TRBJ2-5,.,CATSRDGLVQETQYF,TGTGCCACCAGCAGAGATGGGCTAGTACAAGAGACCCAGTACTTC
.,13,TRBV12-3/TRBV12-4,TRBJ2-7,.,CASSFTDSYEQYF,TGTGCCAGCAGTTTTACAGACTCCTACGAGCAGTACTTC
TRBD2,15,TRBV7-9,TRBJ2-3,many,CASSPSGVSRDTQYF,TGTGCCAGCAGCCCTAGCGGGGTTAGTCGTGATACGCAGTATTTT
.,13,TRBV7-2,TRBJ1-1,.,CASSLVSTTEAFF,TGTGCCAGCAGCTTGGTCTCCACCACTGAAGCTTTCTTT
TRBD2,16,TRBV9,TRBJ2-3,few,CASSVRPGLAEDTQYF,TGTGCCAGCAGCGTAAGGCCGGGACTAGCGGAAGATACGCAGTATTTT
TRBD1,13,TRBV18,TRBJ2-7,many,CASSPGTGYEQYF,TGTGCCAGCTCACCGGGGACAGGGTACGAGCAGTACTTC
.,11,TRBV7-2,TRBJ2-5,many,CASSLVVTQYF,TGTGCCAGCAGCCTCGTTGTGACCCAGTACTTC
.,14,TRBV4-3,TRBJ1-5,.,CASSQDLGDQPQHF,TGCGCCAGCAGCCAAGATCTAGGGGATCAGCCCCAGCATTTT
.,12,TRBV10-3,TRBJ2-7,many,CAISESDYEQYF,TGTGCCATCAGTGAGTCCGACTACGAGCAGTACTTC
.,15,TRBV6-6,TRBJ1-5,many,CASSSSGQFNQPQHF,.
.,12,TRBV13,TRBJ1-1,many,CASSLWNTEAFF,TGTGCCAGCAGCTTATGGAACACTGAAGCTTTCTTT
TRBD1,14,TRBV9,TRBJ2-1,.,CASSVAGTVHGQFF,TGTGCCAGCAGCGTAGCCGGGACAGTCCATGGGCAGTTCTTC
.,15,TRBV27,TRBJ2-7,few,CASSLDLRTPYEQYF,TGTGCCAGCAGTTTAGATCTACGAACCCCCTACGAGCAGTACTTC
.,14,TRBV20-1,TRBJ2-2,.,CSARGGGPPGSCFF,.
TRBD2,13,TRBV30,TRBJ2-1,.,CALTGTTNNEQFF,TGTGCCTTAACCGGGACTACAAACAATGAGCAGTTCTTC
.,18,TRBV7-2,TRBJ1-3,few,CASSFLWGRTASGNTIYF,TGTGCCAGCAGCTTCCTTTGGGGCCGGACAGCTTCTGGAAACACCATATATTTT
TRBD1,16,TRBV7-2,TRBJ2-5,few,CASSLGQGSYQETQYF,TGTGCCAGCAGCTTAGGACAGGGGTCCTACCAAGAGACCCAGTACTTC
.,14,TRBV7-2,TRBJ2-3,.,CASSSRRSTDTQYF,TGTGCCAGCAGCTCACGCCGGAGCACAGATACGCAGTATTTT
.,15,TRBV7-6,TRBJ2-1,.,CASSLTEGPYNEQFF,TGTGCCAGCAGCTTGACCGAGGGGCCCTACAATGAGCAGTTCTTC
.,15,TRBV20-1,TRBJ1-5,many,CSARDQPISNQPQHF,TGCAGTGCTAGAGATCAGCCGATTAGCAATCAGCCCCAGCATTTT
.,18,TRBV7-8,TRBJ1-6,few,CASSPYLRERLSDSPLHF,TGTGCCAGCAGCCCATACCTCAGGGAGCGCCTATCAGATTCACCCCTCCACTTT
TRBD2,14,TRBV10-3,TRBJ2-7,few,CAITRGGHSSEQYF,TGTGCCATCACCCGGGGGGGCCACTCGTCCGAGCAGTACTTC
TRBD1,15,TRBV7-9,TRBJ2-3,.,CASSPGTGGRDTQYF,TGTGCCAGCAGCCCAGGGACAGGGGGAAGAGATACGCAGTATTTT
TRBD2,15,TRBV20-1,TRBJ2-7,few,CSASALADASYEQYF,TGCAGTGCTAGCGCCCTAGCGGATGCTTCCTACGAGCAGTACTTC
.,19,TRBV7-8,TRBJ2-4,few,CASSLAGFGNDYPKNIQYF,TGTGCCAGCAGCCTCGCGGGTTTCGGAAACGACTATCCCAAAAACATTCAGTACTTC
TRBD2,17,TRBV7-2,TRBJ2-3,few,CASSLARTSGSTDTQYF,TGTGCCAGCAGCTTAGCAAGGACTAGCGGGAGCACAGATACGCAGTATTTT
TRBD1,14,TRBV5-1,TRBJ2-7,.,CASSSGTDSYEQYF,TGCGCCAGCAGCTCCGGGACAGACAGCTACGAGCAGTACTTC
TRBD1,16,TRBV10-1,TRBJ2-6,few,CASSEGQGAGANVLTF,TGCGCCAGCAGTGAGGGACAGGGGGCCGGGGCCAACGTCCTGACTTTC
.,11,TRBV6-5,TRBJ2-3,.,CAIGTRDTQYF,TGTGCCATTGGGACAAGGGATACGCAGTATTTT
.,13,TRBV2,TRBJ1-1,.,CASSQLLNTEAFF,TGTGCCAGCTCACAGCTATTGAACACTGAAGCTTTCTTT